This TCR beta chain was sequenced during a study of OX40 agonist ivuxolimab in advanced cancers. As for the study in general: Males comprised around four fifths of the group, whose mean age was approximately 62 years (range 23 to 79).

Method: immunoSEQ multiplex PCR; TCRdb's copy keeps in-frame clones and lacks some. The profile shows around 11,000 clones, just under 75% of them singletons. Note on this clone: Antigen specificity is unknown.

Study-level findings and limits: Among expanded peripheral T cells, antigen specificity went undetermined. Clonal expansion from baseline to week 6 occurred in both CD4+ and CD8+ T cells.

V lost 3 bases, J lost 5 bases, and 20 bases lay in between. This CDR3 has 16 residues. CDR1 and CDR2 from the germline V gene are SGHTA and FQGNSA. This TCR derives from an adult with an advanced solid tumor such as melanoma, head and neck, liver or kidney cancer. The sample consisted of CD4+ or CD8+ T cells sorted from blood, taken in a trial of the OX40 agonist ivuxolimab. The V call is TRBV7-2, the J call TRBJ2-7; a possible D gene is TRBD2 (6 bases). CDR3 loop: CASSFLLGRWSHEQYF. As DNA, the CDR3 is TGTGCCAGCAGCTTTCTCTTGGGGAGGTGGTCGCACGAGCAGTACTTC.